Each of the 15 T cell receptor beta chains below was sequenced from the same sample in a study of OX40 agonist ivuxolimab in advanced cancers. Here immunoSEQ multiplex PCR was the method, and the copy in TCRdb shows in-frame clones only, minus some. Found here are roughly 70,000 clones, about 89% of them singletons; the top ten hold about 0.31%. The sample here was CD4+ or CD8+ T cells sorted from blood, taken in a trial of the OX40 agonist ivuxolimab. The source is an adult with an advanced solid tumor such as melanoma, head and neck, liver or kidney cancer.

This clone has a handful of counts. The rearrangement uses TRBV30 and TRBJ1-1; the D gene is possibly TRBD1 (6 bases). The CDR3 consists of 14 residues. The germline gives CDR1 GTSNPN, CDR2 SVGIG (reference sequence). Trimming shortened V by 7 bases and J by 0 bases, and 15 bases separated the two germline ends. CDR3 in DNA: TGTGCCTTCTCAAAGGACAGACTGAACACTGAAGCTTTCTTT. As protein: CAFSKDRLNTEAFF.

This chain links TRBV7-2 with TRBJ2-1; 7 bases map to TRBD1. Trimming removed 1 base from V and 15 bases from J; junction bases left unmatched: 6. The V gene's germline CDR1 is SGHTA and CDR2 FQGNSA. This CDR3 region has 12 residues. The CDR3 here is CASSLDRDSVFF. CDR3 DNA sequence: TGTGCCAGCAGCTTAGACCGGGACAGTGTGTTCTTC.

In this sample, this clone turned up a few times. The chain carries TRBV28 and TRBJ2-3; D gene ambiguous. Germline V lookup: CDR1 MDHEN, CDR2 SYDVKM. Trimming removed 5 bases at V and 1 base at J, with 4 bases between. The CDR3 loop spans 12 amino acids. CDR3 amino acids: CASSEGTDTQYF. CDR3 DNA: TGTGCCAGCAGTGAGGGCACAGATACGCAGTATTTT. The variable domain in full, completed from reference TRBV28 and TRBJ2-3, reads DVKVTQSSRYLVKRTGEKVFLECVQDMDHENMFWYRQDPGLGLRLIYFSYDVKMKEKGDIPEGYSVSREKKERFSLILESASTNQTSMYLCASSEGTDTQYFGPGTRLTVL.

V usage is TRBV5-1 and J usage is TRBJ2-5; TRBD2 aligns across 7 bases. CDR3 length equals 19 residues. V was pared by 2 bases and J by 2 bases, with 18 bases of the junction left unmatched. Germline V gives CDR1 SGHRS, CDR2 YFSETQ. The CDR3 bases are TGCGCCAGCAGCTTCTTGGGGGTGGGTCTAGCGGTAGGACAAGAGACCCAGTACTTC. Protein sequence: CASSFLGVGLAVGQETQYF.

CDR3 protein: CASSTGTLNLHF. CDR3 coding DNA: TGTGCCAGTAGTACCGGGACCCTAAATCTCCACTTT. This chain links TRBV19 with TRBJ1-6; D perhaps matches TRBD1 (5 bases). CDR1 and CDR2 (germline): LNHDA, SQIVND (reference sequence). V was pared by 4 bases and J by 16 bases, with 14 bases between. This CDR3 has 12 residues.

The CDR3 DNA reads TGTGCCAGCTCACCCGGCCAAGAGACCCAGTACTTC. Amino acids: CASSPGQETQYF. This rearrangement joins TRBV18 to TRBJ2-5; no definite D call. CDR1 is KGHSH and CDR2 is LQKENI in the germline V gene. Trimming took off 3 bases at V and 1 base at J, with 3 bases between the two ends. The CDR3 is made up of 12 amino acids.

CDR3: CSVEGAYEQYF. The CDR3, as DNA: TGCAGCGTTGAGGGAGCCTACGAGCAGTACTTC. The rearrangement uses TRBV29-1 and TRBJ2-7; possibly TRBD2 for D (5 bases). The CDR3 length is 11 residues. Germline V lookup: CDR1 SQVTM, CDR2 ANQGSEA. V lost 3 bases, J lost 2 bases, and 5 bases lay in between.

The genes are TRBV5-1 and TRBJ2-3; TRBD1 aligns across 8 bases. Germline assignment: CDR1 SGHRS and CDR2 YFSETQ. The V gene end was trimmed by 3 bases and the J gene end by 0 bases; junction bases not matched to a gene: 3. The CDR3 length is 15 residues. CDR3 bases: TGCGCCAGCAGCTCGGGACAGGTTAGCACAGATACGCAGTATTTT. Protein: CASSSGQVSTDTQYF.

The genes are TRBV18 and TRBJ1-1; 8 positions agree with TRBD1. Germline V gene lookup returns CDR1 KGHSH and CDR2 LQKENI. The V segment lost 1 base and the J segment 1 base; nucleotides outside the gene matches: 5. This CDR3 is 16 amino acids long. The CDR3 DNA reads TGTGCCAGCTCACCACGTTCAGGGGGCTGGAACACTGAAGCTTTCTTT. Its protein product is CASSPRSGGWNTEAFF.

Comments on this clone: Other nucleotide sequences from this sample produce the same CDR3. This rearrangement joins TRBV7-3 to TRBJ1-1; D call uncertain. The CDR3 is 13 residues long. Germline V gene lookup returns CDR1 SGHTA and CDR2 FQGTGA. Trimming took 6 bases from V and 7 from J, leaving 15 bases between them. The DNA for the CDR3 is TGTGCCAGCAGTACCTCAGTTGAACATGAAGCTTTCTTT. As protein: CASSTSVEHEAFF.

About this clone: The germline gene is not matched at one end of the junction; a read error may be the cause. The gene calls are TRBV9 and TRBJ2-3; the match to TRBD2 covers 9 bases. Germline CDR1 reads SGDLS; CDR2 reads YYNGEE. The CDR3 totals 15 residues. DNA of the CDR3: TGTGCCAGCAGCGTAGGGGGGACTAGCATAGATACGCAGTATTTT. It translates to CASSVGGTSIDTQYF.

The chain has TRBV11-1 and TRBJ2-3; 13 nucleotides agree with TRBD2. CDR1 and CDR2 (germline): SGHAT, FQDESV (reference sequence). The V gene end was trimmed by 5 bases and the J gene end by 1 base; junction bases not matched to a gene: 9. This CDR3 comprises 18 residues. The CDR3 DNA follows: TGTGCCAGCAGCCTTTCACTAGCGGGAGGGTTTGGCACAGATACGCAGTATTTT. Translation: CASSLSLAGGFGTDTQYF.

This chain joins TRBV7-2 and TRBJ2-1, with TRBD1 as a possible D gene (5 bases). Germline V gives CDR1 SGHTA, CDR2 FQGNSA. The CDR3 covers 15 residues. The V and J ends lost 5 bases and 9 bases respectively, with 20 bases between them. CDR3 residues: CASSRQTSENSEQFF. In DNA form, the CDR3 reads TGTGCCAGCAGCCGACAGACCAGCGAGAATAGTGAGCAGTTCTTC.

This sequence joins TRBV5-1 and TRBJ2-7; TRBD1 matches at 9 bases. The CDR3 is 16 amino acids. Germline loops: CDR1 SGHRS, CDR2 YFSETQ. The V segment lost 0 bases and the J segment 3 bases; nucleotides outside the gene matches: 7. The CDR3 coding sequence is TGCGCCAGCAGCTTGGCTGGGACAGGGATCATCTACGAGCAGTACTTC. It translates to CASSLAGTGIIYEQYF.

The chain joins TRBV19 to TRBJ2-7, with D tentatively TRBD2 (6 bases). Per the germline V gene, CDR1 is LNHDA and CDR2 is SQIVND (reference sequence). Trimming cost V 7 bases and J 0 bases, with 7 bases left between them. The CDR3 extends over 12 amino acids. The CDR3 here is CASMGGSYEQYF. DNA for the CDR3: TGTGCCAGTATGGGGGGCTCCTACGAGCAGTACTTC.